Following are 23 T cell receptor beta chains from one sample sequenced in a study of blood T cells in healthy people across ages. It was with a sample-barcoded 5' primer and a J-beta primer mix that a second PCR of about 6 to 12 cycles was run. Using its own MiXCR run on the 5' RACE reads, TCRdb lists one record per CDR3 protein. Among around 1,800,000 distinct CDR3 sequences, roughly two fifths were seen once, and the ten largest hold roughly 24%. Sequencing was carried out using blood. These receptor sequences come from a human donor in good health.

This rearrangement joins TRBV20-1 to TRBJ2-4; D might be TRBD2 (6 bases). Trimming cost V 5 bases and J 0 bases, with 17 bases left between them. The CDR3 contains 16 residues. Germline-derived CDR1 and CDR2 are DFQATT and SNEGSKA (reference sequence). CDR3 residues: CSAGDSGLIAKNIQYF. CDR3 coding DNA: TGCAGTGCTGGGGACTCGGGACTTATAGCCAAAAACATTCAGTACTTC.

This clonotype showed up just a few times. The chain recombines TRBV6-5 with TRBJ2-3, with D possibly being TRBD2 (6 bases). The CDR3 loop spans 14 amino acids. The ends were cut back, 4 bases at V and 6 bases at J, with 14 bases in the middle. Germline lookup yields CDR1 MNHEY and CDR2 SVGAGI. The CDR3 DNA follows: TGTGCCAGCAGTTCCCCGACGGGAGCGGATACGCAGTATTTT. It specifies CASSSPTGADTQYF.

The genes are TRBV29-1 and TRBJ2-1; D not certain. Germline V gene lookup returns CDR1 SQVTM and CDR2 ANQGSEA. V lost 2 bases and J 8 bases, leaving 16 bases between the germline ends. CDR3 length: 14 amino acids. The CDR3 bases are TGCAGCGTTGAAAAGCAACGGGTAGGCGATGAGCAGTTCTTC. Protein: CSVEKQRVGDEQFF.

This clonotype was counted a few times. This sequence joins TRBV18 and TRBJ2-5; the D gene could be TRBD1 or TRBD2 (5 bases each). Germline loops: CDR1 KGHSH, CDR2 LQKENI. The CDR3 contains 17 residues. Trimming stripped 1 base from V and 2 bases from J, with 17 bases between. The CDR3 DNA is TGTGCCAGCTCACCACGGGGATCCGGGGCCTCACAAGAGACCCAGTACTTC. Translating it yields CASSPRGSGASQETQYF.

This clonotype occurred once. This chain joins TRBV30 and TRBJ2-5, with 7 bases that match TRBD2. The J call is uncertain, as TRBJ2-7 better fits the DNA end. Germline V CDR1 and CDR2: GTSNPN, SVGIG (reference sequence). CDR3 length: 13 residues. CDR3 residues: CALGEGRGYEQYF. The CDR3 DNA follows: TGTGCCCTTGGCGAGGGGCGGGGGTACGAGCAGTACTTC.

This clonotype has just a few counts. This chain connects TRBV7-2 to TRBJ2-1, with 7 bases identical to TRBD1. Germline trimming cut 0 bases from V and 7 bases from J; bases unmatched to any gene: 6. Germline-derived CDR1 and CDR2 are SGHTA and FQGNSA. The CDR3 extends over 15 amino acids. The CDR3 DNA is TGTGCCAGCAGCTTAGCAGGACAGGCTGGTAATGAGCAGTTCTTC. It yields the protein CASSLAGQAGNEQFF.

This sequence joins TRBV5-6 and TRBJ1-6; TRBD1 agrees at 7 bases. This CDR3 is 16 amino acids long. The germline V gene has CDR1 SGHDT and CDR2 YYEEEE. The V and J ends lost 4 bases and 9 bases, in that order; junction bases with no gene match: 13. The CDR3 nucleotides are TGTGCCAGCAGCGACGGGGTAGGGACAGAGTTTTCACCCCTCCACTTT. Translated: CASSDGVGTEFSPLHF.

The V call is TRBV28, the J call TRBJ2-7; TRBD1 agrees at 7 bases. The closer fit of TRBJ2-5 to the DNA end suggests the J call may be wrong. The germline gives CDR1 MDHEN, CDR2 SYDVKM. The CDR3 covers 13 residues. Here the CDR3 reads CASTFPGGETQYF. The CDR3 DNA follows: TGTGCCAGCACTTTCCCAGGGGGAGAGACCCAGTACTTC.

This rearrangement joins TRBV4-1 to TRBJ1-2; 9 bases match TRBD1. CDR3 size: 16 residues. In germline, CDR1 is MGHRA, CDR2 YSYEKL. Trimming cost V 1 base and J 3 bases; bases outside gene matches: 6. The CDR3 sequence is CASSQGVQGAYYGYTF. The DNA of the CDR3 is TGCGCCAGCAGCCAAGGTGTACAGGGGGCCTACTATGGCTACACCTTC.

In DNA form, the CDR3 reads TGTGCCAGCAGTCCAGGGGGGGCAGTAAGCAATCAGCCCCAGCATTTT. Its protein product is CASSPGGAVSNQPQHF. The rearrangement links TRBV12-3 or TRBV12-4 to TRBJ1-5; 7 bases are a match to TRBD1. Unmatched junction bases numbered 8, after V lost 5 bases and J lost 1 base. This CDR3 is 16 amino acids long.

In the case of this clonotype: The missing conserved phenylalanine or tryptophan at the end of this CDR3 makes a read error likely. The chain is built from TRBV11-2 and TRBJ2-3; D is undetermined. The germline CDR1 and CDR2 sequences are SGHAT and FQNNGV. The CDR3 spans 16 residues. Trimming took 5 bases from V and 2 from J, leaving 17 bases between them. The CDR3 nucleotides read TGTGCCAGCAGCCCTCAGCCTCGGACGGTCACAGATACGCAGTATTGT. Translating gives CASSPQPRTVTDTQYC.

The chain couples TRBV5-1 to TRBJ1-3, with 7 bases aligning to TRBD1. Germline assignment: CDR1 SGHRS and CDR2 YFSETQ. CDR3 size: 16 residues. After removal of 0 bases from V and 0 bases from J, the junction contained 3 bases not matched to a gene. CDR3 loop: CASSLGGGNSGNTIYF. The CDR3 nucleotides read TGCGCCAGCAGCTTGGGAGGGGGCAACTCTGGAAACACCATATATTTT.

This clonotype has at least ten counts. This CDR3 reads CASSRTGRWRETQYF. Written as DNA, the CDR3 is TGTGCCAGCAGTCGGACAGGGCGGTGGAGAGAGACCCAGTACTTC. This chain links TRBV12-3 or TRBV12-4 with TRBJ2-5, with 8 bases matching TRBD1. The CDR3 is made up of 15 amino acids. The V gene end was trimmed by 5 bases and the J gene end by 4 bases; junction bases not matched to a gene: 9.

The chain joins TRBV25-1 to TRBJ2-5, with TRBD2 identical over 8 bases. The ends lost 6 bases at V and 2 bases at J; junction bases unmatched: 5. The CDR3 runs to 14 residues. CDR1 is MGHDK, CDR2 SYGVNS, per germline. CDR3 amino acids: CASRLTSDQETQYF. The CDR3 bases are TGTGCCAGCAGACTGACTAGCGATCAAGAGACCCAGTACTTC.

This clonotype occurred a few times. The chain has TRBV6-2 or TRBV6-3 and TRBJ2-1; D may be TRBD1 (5 bases). CDR3 size: 15 residues. Germline V CDR1 and CDR2: MNHEY, SVGEGT. With 6 bases removed from V and 10 bases from J, the gap between germline ends came to 22 bases. The CDR3 region has the DNA TGTGCCAGCAGAGATAGTCCAGGGTTAATTGACGAGCAGTTCTTC. Its protein is CASRDSPGLIDEQFF.

The chain carries TRBV20-1 and TRBJ1-2, with 7 bases matching TRBD1. This CDR3 is built from 15 residues. Trimming at V came to 4 bases and at J to 5 bases, leaving 13 bases not matched to a gene. CDR1 DFQATT and CDR2 SNEGSKA come from the germline V gene (reference sequence). This CDR3 is CSAKTQGGGWYGYTF. The CDR3 DNA sequence: TGCAGTGCTAAAACCCAGGGGGGGGGCTGGTATGGCTACACCTTC.

The rearrangement links TRBV6-2 or TRBV6-3 to TRBJ2-1, with 11 bases fitting TRBD2. Germline V gene data show CDR1 as MNHEY and CDR2 as SVGEGT. CDR3 length: 16 residues. Losses at the gene ends were 2 bases for V and 6 bases for J; bases not matched to a gene: 6. This chain's CDR3 is CASSYPGTSGSNEQFF. In DNA, the CDR3 is TGTGCCAGCAGTTACCCAGGGACTAGCGGATCCAATGAGCAGTTCTTC.

The rearrangement links TRBV12-3 or TRBV12-4 to TRBJ1-1, with D possibly being TRBD1 (5 bases). With 7 bases removed from V and 5 bases from J, the gap between germline ends came to 20 bases. This CDR3 has 15 amino acids. The DNA of the CDR3 is TGTGCCAGCATCCCTAGGCGGGGCGTAAAGACTGAAGCTTTCTTT. Protein sequence: CASIPRRGVKTEAFF.

With respect to this clonotype: At one of its ends the junction is not consistent with the germline gene, which may arise from a read error. The chain has TRBV4-3 and TRBJ2-1, with TRBD2 matching over 8 bases. The length of the CDR3 is 15 residues. In germline, CDR1 is LGHNA, CDR2 YSLEER. CDR3 nucleotides: TGCGCCAACAGCCAAGTAACAGCGGGAGCTAATGAGCAGTTCTTC. This translates into CANSQVTAGANEQFF.

The chain links TRBV10-3 to TRBJ2-2, with D possibly matching TRBD2 (6 bases). Trimming pared 2 bases from V and 1 base from J, leaving 14 bases between. Germline values: CDR1 ENHRY, CDR2 SYGVKD. The CDR3 extends over 17 amino acids. The CDR3 DNA follows: TGTGCCATCAGTGAGACCCAGGCGGGACGGAACACCGGGGAGCTGTTTTTT. Its translation is CAISETQAGRNTGELFF.

This clonotype was seen more than once but under ten times. The rearrangement uses TRBV12-3 or TRBV12-4 and TRBJ2-5, with 7 bases that match TRBD1. V shed 5 bases and J 4 bases; nucleotides not matched to a gene: 7. CDR3 length equals 14 residues. CDR3 sequence reads: CASSLMGQPETQYF. The CDR3, as DNA: TGTGCCAGCAGTCTGATGGGACAGCCAGAGACCCAGTACTTC.

V usage is TRBV6-6 and J usage is TRBJ2-2; D unclear. Deletions cut 5 bases from V and 2 bases from J, with 12 bases between. The CDR3 is 15 residues long. From germline, CDR1 is MNHNY and CDR2 SVGAGI (reference sequence). Written as DNA, the CDR3 is TGTGCCAGCAGTCCAAACCGAGTAAACACCGGGGAGCTGTTTTTT. Translation: CASSPNRVNTGELFF.

This chain connects TRBV20-1 to TRBJ1-2, with D unclear. Trimming shortened V by 5 bases and J by 9 bases, and 13 bases separated the two germline ends. The CDR3 has 11 residues. In germline, CDR1 is DFQATT, CDR2 SNEGSKA (reference sequence). The chain's CDR3 is CSAEASLRYTF. The DNA of the CDR3 is TGCAGTGCTGAGGCCAGTCTGCGCTACACCTTC.